Sequencing of this TCR beta chain was carried out in a study of shared clonotypes between healthy human individuals (dated by TCRdb to the early 2020s). About the investigation overall: The cohort comprised a couple of women and three men aged 18 to 49 years. For each donor, CD4 naive and CD4 memory were each run on three plates, CD8 naive on two plates, and CD8 memory on one plate. To estimate repertoire size and how much clonotype sharing occurs between individuals, the study deeply sequenced the blood TCR repertoires of five or six healthy adults. Leukapheresis yielded between about 0.94 and 8.9 billion PBMCs per donor. Different laboratories and diverse techniques were used to prepare libraries and sequence TCR repertoires, to increase sequencing depth and limit assay-specific biases.

Paper-wide results and their limitations: Higher generation probabilities were observed for clonotypes shared by all four sorted-subset donors than for non-shared clonotypes. The small number of donors limited the genetic and exposure-history diversity represented. Across a few donors, roughly 5.4% of naive CD4, 3.5% of naive CD8, under 2.5% of memory CD4, and 0.4% to 0.45% of memory CD8 clonotypes were shared. Naive subsets generally had larger estimated clonotype richness than memory subsets did. Sampling was restricted to blood, and TCR repertoires in tissue are likely to differ from TCR repertoires in blood. Based on pairwise subsampling, the degree of clonotype sharing among donors was expected to be affected by sequencing depth. Rarefaction of sorted-subset datasets indicated incomplete sequencing despite the large sequencing depth.

Concerning this clone: The target of this receptor is not known. No much larger clone exists at a distance of one base, and base qualities are not known.

Using the deep immunoSEQ assay, multiplex PCR amplified TCR CDR3 regions from genomic DNA. For each cell subset, the extracted genomic DNA was distributed evenly across all wells of several immunoSEQ 96-well plates, and each plate served as one replicate. For sorted subsets, each replicate PCR was loaded with around 220 ng genomic DNA, equivalent to 25,000 to 35,000 T cell genomes. Purified libraries were measured with a Qubit 3.0 fluorometer, size-checked on a Bioanalyzer 2100, and measured again with the KAPA Library Quantification kit. Every immunoSEQ 96-well plate was sequenced on a dedicated single-read 150-cycle Illumina NextSeq 550 flow cell. In the original analysis: Because only junctional sequences without quality scores were contained in the immunoSEQ output, filtering matching that applied to full-length reads could not be performed. To assign V/J genes and CDR3, sequences were annotated using PyIR, a Python wrapper for IgBLAST v1.9, with IMGT germline references. Reads with weak V/J assignments (E-value above 1e-6), missing CDR3, stop codons, out-of-frame junctions, or ambiguous translated residues were removed. V3J clonotypes were defined as sequences sharing the same inferred V gene, J gene, and CDR3 amino acid sequence. To compute the percentage overlap between repertoires, the number of shared unique clonotypes was divided by the size of the smaller repertoire. Repertoire richness was assessed with RTK rarefaction, the Chao1 estimator, and Recon v2.1 estimates of unobserved clonotypes. Generation probabilities for all TCRbeta clonotypes obtained by the gDNA method from four donors were computed using OLGA. TCRdb obtained this table from immuneACCESS and retained in-frame rearrangements with V and J assigned. These tables miss some clones; where compared with another copy, unresolved V genes account for less than half of the shortfall, and the remainder is unexplained. The DNA was the basis for D and trimming; V, J and clone size are from that table. The sample profile shows some 2,100,000 clones; approximately 96% of them were found once. The top ten clonotypes cover 0.1% to 0.15% of the sample.

V gives up 3 bases and J gives up 2 bases, and the segment between their germline ends measures 12 bases. The germline V gene supplies CDR1 SGHTS and CDR2 YDEGEE. The CDR3 starts with the cysteine, ends with the phenylalanine, and has 14 residues. Solely the CDR3 DNA is kept, with 42 bases framed from the first base. Healthy HIV-negative adults with no recently reported acute infections or vaccinations were included as donors. Every donor was a Caucasian adult residing in Nashville, Tennessee, USA. CD4+ T cells were enriched through magnetic negative selection, after which naive cells were positively selected on CD45RA and the remaining negative fraction served as the memory subset. After blood collection by leukapheresis, PBMCs were isolated using Ficoll-Histopaque density gradient centrifugation and then cryopreserved in the vapor phase of liquid nitrogen. Analytical flow cytometry was used to check the purity and quantity of every magnetically sorted T cell population. Each sorted fraction had its genomic DNA isolated and then quantified by UV absorbance on a Nanodrop 2000c.

The sequence joins TRBV5-8 to TRBJ2-7, with the D gene not clear enough to name. The sequenced sample consisted of naive CD4+ T cells sorted from blood. In light of the paper, this sample's cell subset or site label describes: CD45RA+ positively selected. The receptor comes from a man younger than 35 in good health. The CDR3 has the sequence CASSSRRGTYEQYF. The bases are TGTGCCAGCAGCTCAAGACGCGGTACCTACGAGCAGTACTTC.